The T cell receptor beta chain under discussion was sequenced for a study of CD8+CD57+ T cells in acquired aplastic anemia. Study-level points and caveats: Patients and controls shared fewer than 30 CD8+ CDR3 sequences.

From germline, CDR1 is SQVTM and CDR2 ANQGSEA. The length of the CDR3 is 12 residues. V was trimmed by 7 bases and J by 2 bases, leaving 11 bases between them. The study profiled TCR beta VDJ and CDR3 using genomic DNA as template. MiXCR was run by TCRdb on the reads, yielding one entry per CDR3 protein. The data show 65,000 or so distinct CDR3 sequences, less than 65% seen once. Ten or more counts support this clonotype. Its antigen remains unknown. The chain joins TRBV29-1 to TRBJ2-5, with D perhaps given as TRBD1 or TRBD2 (6 bases each). This TCR was recovered from a human donor in good health, serving as a control. Input material: sorted CD4+, CD8+, or CD8+CD57+ T cells (not recorded which) from PBMCs. This chain's CDR3 is CSGGAVQETQYF. CDR3 sequence (DNA): TGCAGCGGGGGGGCCGTTCAAGAGACCCAGTACTTC.